These T cell receptor beta chains were read from a single sample in a study of identical twins. Using its own MiXCR run on the 5' RACE reads, TCRdb lists one record per CDR3 protein. In the table there are about 890,000 distinct CDR3 sequences, 9% to 15% of which are singletons. These data are also associated with another study on yellow fever vaccine responses in identical twins.

The sequenced material came from PBMCs. The receptor source for this set is a woman between 18 and 29 years old in good health. Each CDR3 is given with its conserved first and last residue. D genes are given only for firm matches. The size entry is marked missing in some rows and otherwise reads once, few, many or a size class.

clone size	V gene	J gene	D gene	CDR3 DNA	CDR3 protein
NA	TRBV24-1	TRBJ2-5	TRBD2	TGTGCCACCAGTGATGGGACTAGCGGGAGATGGTCCCAGTACTTC	CATSDGTSGRWSQYF
few	TRBV28	TRBJ1-2	NA	TGTGCCAGCAGTCCGGCGGGGACGGAGGCTAACTATGGCTACACCTTC	CASSPAGTEANYGYTF
NA	TRBV6-5	TRBJ2-4	NA	TGTGCCAGCAGTTACTCGCGGGGAGGGGGCAAAAACATTCAGTACTTC	CASSYSRGGGKNIQYF
few	TRBV4-1	TRBJ1-1	NA	TGCGCCAGCAGCCAGGTTAGGGCTGAAGCTTTCTTT	CASSQVRAEAFF
NA	TRBV6-5	TRBJ2-6	NA	TGTGCCAGCAGTTACCCCGGGACTGGGGCCAACGTCCTGACTTTC	CASSYPGTGANVLTF
few	TRBV5-6	TRBJ1-1	NA	TGTGCCAGCAGCTTGATTGGGGCAAACACTGAAGCTTTCTTT	CASSLIGANTEAFF
few	TRBV15	TRBJ2-5	NA	TGTGCCACCAGCAGAGATGAGAATCAAGAGACCCAGTACTTC	CATSRDENQETQYF
many	TRBV27	TRBJ2-5	TRBD1	TGTGCCAGCAGTCCTCGACAGGGGCCAAGAGGGACCCAGTACTTC	CASSPRQGPRGTQYF
NA	TRBV24-1	TRBJ2-7	NA	TGTGCCACCAGTGATACAGGGCCCGGGTCCTACGAGCAGTACTTC	CATSDTGPGSYEQYF
NA	TRBV11-2	TRBJ2-2	TRBD1	TGTGCCAGCAGCTCTGACAGGGTAGATACCGGGGAGCTGTTTTTT	CASSSDRVDTGELFF
few	TRBV6-1	TRBJ1-1	NA	TGTGCCAGCAGTGCGACCCCTGGGGAAGCTTTCTTT	CASSATPGEAFF
few	TRBV5-5	TRBJ2-7	NA	TGTGCCAGCAGCGTGAACTTCGACGAGCAGTACTTC	CASSVNFDEQYF
many	TRBV5-1	TRBJ2-3	NA	TGCGCCAGCAGGCCGGGGAACACAGATACGCAGTATTTT	CASRPGNTDTQYF
NA	TRBV29-1	TRBJ2-7	NA	TGCAGCGTCGAAAGTACAGATACCTACGAGCAGTACTTC	CSVESTDTYEQYF
many	TRBV12-3/TRBV12-4	TRBJ2-1	NA	TGTGCCAGCAGAAACCTTGCTAGCTCCTACAATGAGCAGTTCTTC	CASRNLASSYNEQFF
NA	TRBV5-1	TRBJ2-1	TRBD2	TGCGCCAGCAGCTTGTCCGCGGGGGGTTACAATGAGCAGTTCTTC	CASSLSAGGYNEQFF
NA	TRBV6-2/TRBV6-3	TRBJ2-4	TRBD2	TGTGCCAGCAGTGATCTTCCGGGACTAGCGGGGGCCAAAAACATTCAGTACTTC	CASSDLPGLAGAKNIQYF
many	TRBV7-9	TRBJ2-2	NA	TGTGCCAGCAGCTTAGTGTCGGTTTGGAACACCGGGGAGCTGTTTTTT	CASSLVSVWNTGELFF
many	TRBV5-1	TRBJ1-5	NA	TGCGCCAGCAGCACCGGACAGCCCAATCAGCCCCAGCATTTT	CASSTGQPNQPQHF
NA	TRBV24-1	TRBJ2-1	TRBD2	TGTGCCACCAGTGAATCTAGCGGGAGGGTACCTGAGCAGTTCTTC	CATSESSGRVPEQFF
NA	TRBV12-3/TRBV12-4	TRBJ2-7	NA	TGTGCCAGCAGTTCCGAGATAAAATACGTGCAGTACTTC	CASSSEIKYVQYF
NA	TRBV20-1	TRBJ2-7	NA	TGCAGTGCTAGAGCAAACTACGAGCAGTACTTC	CSARANYEQYF
few	TRBV10-2	TRBJ2-1	NA	TGCGCCAGCAGTTCCGGGAGTGGGGTATCCTACAATGAGCAGTTCTTC	CASSSGSGVSYNEQFF
few	TRBV11-2	TRBJ2-1	NA	TGTGCCAGCAGCTCATCAGGGTTCTTCAGCTCCTACAATGAGCAGTTCTTC	CASSSSGFFSSYNEQFF
NA	TRBV4-1	TRBJ1-1	NA	TGCGCCAGCAGCCCGACCCCTGGACAGTTAATGAACACTGAAGCTTTCTTT	CASSPTPGQLMNTEAFF
NA	TRBV19	TRBJ1-2	NA	TGTGCCAGTAGTGCCGGACGCCGCCCAGACTTGGGCTATGGCTACACCTTC	CASSAGRRPDLGYGYTF
NA	TRBV4-2	TRBJ1-3	NA	TGTGCCAGCAGCCTAACGGGGGACTTTTACGGAAACACCATATATTTT	CASSLTGDFYGNTIYF
NA	TRBV5-1	TRBJ1-1	NA	TGCGCCAGCAGCTTGCTGGGGGCTCGGATTATGAACACTGAAGCTTTCTTT	CASSLLGARIMNTEAFF
few	TRBV19	TRBJ2-2	NA	TGTGCCAGTACTTTGGGGCCAGGGCAGACGAACACCGGGGAGCTGTTTTTT	CASTLGPGQTNTGELFF
NA	TRBV4-1	TRBJ1-4	NA	TGCGCCAGCAGCCAGAGGGATGGGGTTGAAAAACTGTTTTTT	CASSQRDGVEKLFF
few	TRBV27	TRBJ2-7	NA	TGTGCCAGCAGTGTCGGGGCCGAGCAGTACTTC	CASSVGAEQYF
many	TRBV4-1	TRBJ2-1	TRBD2	TGCGCCAGCAGCCTAGCCATTGTTAGCGGGACTAGCTCCTACAATGAGCAGTTCTTC	CASSLAIVSGTSSYNEQFF
few	TRBV12-3/TRBV12-4	TRBJ2-1	NA	TGTGCCAGCGCCCCGTTGTTCCTAGGAGACCATGAGCAGTTCTTC	CASAPLFLGDHEQFF
few	TRBV7-9	TRBJ1-1	NA	TGTGCCAGCAGACATCCGGCACAGAACCCCCAAGAAGCTTTCTTT	CASRHPAQNPQEAFF
NA	TRBV14	TRBJ2-2	NA	TGTGCCAGCAGCCAACGCTACGCCGGGGAGCTGTTTTTT	CASSQRYAGELFF
NA	TRBV6-1	TRBJ1-5	TRBD1	TGTGCCAGCAGATTCCAGGGGGGGTACGATCAGCCCCAGCATTTT	CASRFQGGYDQPQHF
NA	TRBV7-9	TRBJ2-1	NA	TGTGCCAGCAGCTCTAGATTCGGGCCGAGCGATGAGCAGTTCTTC	CASSSRFGPSDEQFF
NA	TRBV5-1	TRBJ2-1	TRBD2	TGCGCCAGCAGCTTACTAGCGCTCACACCAGGCGATGAGCAGTTCTTC	CASSLLALTPGDEQFF
NA	TRBV20-1	TRBJ2-2	TRBD2	TGCAGTGCTAGAGATAGGCTAGCGGGATTTATCGGGGAGCTGTTTTTT	CSARDRLAGFIGELFF
few	TRBV5-1	TRBJ2-5	NA	TGCGCCAGCAGCGCCAGGGTGTTTGGGGAGACCCAGTACTTC	CASSARVFGETQYF
NA	TRBV28	TRBJ1-1	TRBD1	TGTGCCAGCAGTCGGGACAGGGGCCAAGCTTTCTTT	CASSRDRGQAFF
NA	TRBV28	TRBJ2-7	TRBD2	TGTGCCAGCAGGATCACTAGCGGGAGCTACGAGCAGTACTTC	CASRITSGSYEQYF
many	TRBV10-3	TRBJ2-7	TRBD1	TGTGCCATCAGTGAGTCGACAGGGGGTAGCTACGAGCAGTACTTC	CAISESTGGSYEQYF
many	TRBV25-1	TRBJ2-7	TRBD1	TGTGCCAGCAGCACCGGGACAGGGACCTACGAGCAGTACTTC	CASSTGTGTYEQYF
few	TRBV3-1	TRBJ1-1	NA	TGTGCCAGCAGCTGGGGCCCGGGGAGTGAAGCTTTCTTT	CASSWGPGSEAFF
few	TRBV3-1	TRBJ2-2	NA	TGTGCCAGCAGCCGCAAGGGACAAATGAACACCGGGGAGCTGTTTTTT	CASSRKGQMNTGELFF
NA	TRBV5-1	TRBJ2-1	NA	TGCGCCAGCAGCCCCGGTAGCGAGGGGTTGTTCTTC	CASSPGSEGLFF
NA	TRBV12-3/TRBV12-4	TRBJ2-5	NA	TGTGCCAGCAGTCGTGATGAAGCGGGCGACGTGGAGACCCAGTACTTC	CASSRDEAGDVETQYF
few	TRBV19	TRBJ2-7	NA	TGTGCCAGTAGTATACAAACCGGACTACTATACGAGCAGTACTTC	CASSIQTGLLYEQYF
NA	TRBV24-1	TRBJ2-1	TRBD1	TGTGCCACCAGTGATGGGACAGAGTACAATGAGCAGTTCTTC	CATSDGTEYNEQFF
few	TRBV20-1	TRBJ2-7	NA	TGCAGTGCTATTCATAGCTCCTACGAGCAGTACTTC	CSAIHSSYEQYF
NA	TRBV7-9	TRBJ2-2	TRBD2	TGTGCCAGCAGCTTCCCGGGAGGGACCGGGGAGCTGTTTTTT	CASSFPGGTGELFF
many	TRBV2	TRBJ2-7	TRBD2	TGTGCCAGCAGTGGGACTAGCGGAAACTACGAGCAGTACTTC	CASSGTSGNYEQYF
NA	TRBV7-9	TRBJ1-4	NA	TGTGCCAGCAGCTCGCCGCGGGACTCCAGGGAAAAACTGTTTTTT	CASSSPRDSREKLFF
NA	TRBV20-1	TRBJ2-3	NA	TGCAGTGCCCTCCCAGTGGGGGGAGATACGCAGTATTTT	CSALPVGGDTQYF